This passage covers 29 T cell receptor beta chains from one sample sequenced in a study of vaccination effects on CD4 cells after COVID-19. These TCRs' antigens remain unknown. Assay: immunoSEQ multiplex PCR; the TCRdb copy retains only in-frame clones and omits some. The table lists around 35,000 clones, roughly 79% of them singletons, with 2.5% to 3.5% in the top ten. CD4+ T cells were isolated after around 9 days of culture. Specimen: CD4+ T cells from PBMCs cultured without peptide, collected before COVID-19 vaccination. These receptors were collected from a human donor who received a COVID-19 vaccine.

This chain connects TRBV7-9 to TRBJ1-5; D remains unclear. This CDR3 spans 13 amino acids. Looked up from germline, CDR1 is SEHNR and CDR2 is FQNEAQ (reference sequence). V lost 10 bases and J lost 3, with 13 bases in between. The CDR3 protein is CATEGGYNQPQHF. Here the CDR3 DNA reads TGTGCCACCGAAGGTGGTTACAATCAGCCCCAGCATTTT.

This clone was seen more than once but under ten times. This chain links TRBV9 with TRBJ1-4; no clear D gene. The CDR3 extends over 15 amino acids. Trimming stripped 4 bases from V and 6 bases from J, with 16 bases between. Germline V gives CDR1 SGDLS, CDR2 YYNGEE. CDR3 protein: CASSPGPGRDEKLFF. CDR3 nucleotides: TGTGCCAGCAGCCCCGGACCTGGGAGGGATGAAAAACTGTTTTTT.

This clone came up once. The chain has TRBV6-5 and TRBJ2-7, with 7 nucleotides matching TRBD2. The trim removed 5 bases at V and 3 bases at J, leaving 10 bases unmatched. The CDR3 extends over 15 amino acids. Germline V gene lookup returns CDR1 MNHEY and CDR2 SVGAGI. The CDR3 bases are TGTGCCAGCAGTCCTTCCCCTGGCGGGAGCTACGAGCAGTACTTC. It translates to CASSPSPGGSYEQYF.

This chain uses TRBV12-5 with TRBJ2-5, with 8 bases matching TRBD2. The CDR3 length is 14 residues. The ends lost 3 bases at V and 3 bases at J; junction bases unmatched: 3. Germline CDR1 LGHNT, CDR2 FRNRAP. DNA of the CDR3: TGTGCTAGTGGTTTTGGGACTAGAAAAGAGACCCAGTACTTC. This gives the protein CASGFGTRKETQYF.

The chain's CDR3 is CASRPGFPFGYGYTF. The CDR3 DNA reads TGCGCCAGCAGACCAGGGTTCCCCTTCGGCTATGGCTACACCTTC. V is TRBV5-1 and J is TRBJ1-2, with D possibly matching TRBD1 (5 bases). Between the trimmed V and J ends, which lost 5 bases and 4 bases, there was a span of 18 bases. Germline CDR1 is SGHRS and CDR2 is YFSETQ. The CDR3 consists of 15 residues.

The chain carries TRBV4-2 and TRBJ2-5, with 10 nucleotides matching TRBD2. V shed 1 base and J 0 bases; nucleotides not matched to a gene: 5. The CDR3 spans 17 residues. Germline CDR1 is LGHNA and CDR2 is YNFKEQ. The CDR3 loop reads CASSQASGTSDQETQYF. The CDR3 nucleotides read TGTGCCAGCAGCCAAGCTTCAGGGACTAGCGACCAAGAGACCCAGTACTTC.

This clone was seen more than once but under ten times. CDR3 in amino acids: CASSLLTNTEAFF. CDR3 in DNA: TGTGCCAGCAGCTTATTAACCAACACTGAAGCTTTCTTT. V gene TRBV7-2 combines with J gene TRBJ1-1; D unclear. The CDR3 covers 13 residues. From germline, CDR1 is SGHTA and CDR2 FQGNSA. Trimming removed 2 bases from V and 2 bases from J, with 6 bases in between.

In this sample, this clone turned up once. V usage is TRBV4-1 and J usage is TRBJ1-2; the D is unclear. The CDR3 is made up of 19 amino acids. Germline CDR1 reads MGHRA; CDR2 reads YSYEKL. V was pared by 2 bases and J by 0 bases, with 22 bases between. CDR3 sequence: CASSQTLLQGSSANYGYTF. CDR3 DNA sequence: TGCGCCAGCAGCCAAACCCTGTTACAAGGCTCTTCAGCTAACTATGGCTACACCTTC.

This clone has only one observation. The chain combines TRBV30 with TRBJ1-1; the match to TRBD1 covers 7 bases. Germline V gene lookup returns CDR1 GTSNPN and CDR2 SVGIG (reference sequence). V trimming: 0 bases; J trimming: 1 base; junction bases outside the gene matches: 11. The CDR3 runs to 17 residues. The DNA of the CDR3 is TGTGCCTGGAGTGTTCGACGGGACAGCAATTCGAACACTGAAGCTTTCTTT. Its translation: CAWSVRRDSNSNTEAFF. Filled out from reference TRBV30 and TRBJ1-1, the complete variable domain reads SQTIHQWPATLVQPVGSPLSLECTVEGTSNPNLYWYRQAAGRGLQLLFYSVGIGQISSEVPQNLSASRPQDRQFILSSKKLLLSDSGFYLCAWSVRRDSNSNTEAFFGQGTRLTVV.

This clone was counted a single time. The chain combines TRBV30 with TRBJ2-7; D is unresolved. V gave up 1 base and J gave up 0 bases, with 4 bases separating them. This CDR3 region has 12 residues. Germline loops: CDR1 GTSNPN, CDR2 SVGIG (reference sequence). DNA for the CDR3: TGTGCCTGGAGTGCCCCCTCCTACGAGCAGTACTTC. This translates into CAWSAPSYEQYF.

V and J are TRBV27 and TRBJ1-2, with 7 positions matching TRBD1. CDR3 length: 14 amino acids. Germline lookup yields CDR1 MNHEY and CDR2 SMNVEV (reference sequence). Trimming removed 2 bases from V and 5 bases from J; junction bases left unmatched: 5. The CDR3 coding sequence is TGTGCCAGCAGTTTAAAAGGGGGCGCGTATGGCTACACCTTC. Encoded protein: CASSLKGGAYGYTF.

The V call is TRBV18, the J call TRBJ1-3; a weak D match, TRBD1 (5 bases). The V end was cut by 0 bases, the J end by 0 bases, with 9 bases between. CDR1 is KGHSH and CDR2 is LQKENI in the germline V gene. The CDR3 has 16 residues. Here the CDR3 reads CASSPPNRISGNTIYF. The CDR3 DNA sequence: TGTGCCAGCTCACCACCGAACAGGATCTCTGGAAACACCATATATTTT. The full variable domain, in which reference TRBV18 and TRBJ1-3 provide the parts outside the CDR3, is NAGVMQNPRHLVRRRGQEARLRCSPMKGHSHVYWYRQLPEEGLKFMVYLQKENIIDESGMPKERFSAEFPKEGPSILRIQQVVRGDSAAYFCASSPPNRISGNTIYFGEGSWLTVV.

The chain recombines TRBV12-3 or TRBV12-4 with TRBJ1-5; 7 bases map to TRBD1. The CDR3 length is 13 residues. V lost 2 bases and J lost 5; bases outside the gene matches: 0. CDR3 sequence reads: CASSLTGDQPQHF. The CDR3, as DNA: TGTGCCAGCAGTTTAACAGGGGATCAGCCCCAGCATTTT.

The chain uses TRBV7-8 and TRBJ2-1, with 8 nucleotides matching TRBD2. The CDR3 covers 16 residues. With V trimmed by 6 bases and J by 4 bases, 11 bases remained unmatched. Per germline, CDR1 SGHVS and CDR2 FQNEAQ. CDR3 sequence (DNA): TGTGCCAGCAGTTCGGCGGGAGGATTTGTTTACAATGAGCAGTTCTTC. Protein product: CASSSAGGFVYNEQFF.

The V call is TRBV28, the J call TRBJ2-7; 8 bases fit TRBD1. The junction had 9 bases not matched to a gene; V was cut back by 2 bases and J by 6 bases. The CDR3 covers 15 residues. CDR1 and CDR2 from the germline V gene are MDHEN and SYDVKM. The CDR3 is CASSLPGGQGGEQYF. The CDR3 region has the DNA TGTGCCAGCAGTTTACCGGGCGGACAGGGTGGCGAGCAGTACTTC. The full variable domain, with the rest looked up from reference TRBV28 and TRBJ2-7, is DVKVTQSSRYLVKRTGEKVFLECVQDMDHENMFWYRQDPGLGLRLIYFSYDVKMKEKGDIPEGYSVSREKKERFSLILESASTNQTSMYLCASSLPGGQGGEQYFGPGTRLTVT.

The chain is built from TRBV12-5 and TRBJ1-2, with 7 positions matching TRBD1. CDR1 is LGHNT and CDR2 is FRNRAP in the germline V gene. J gave up 0 bases and V 0 bases, and 7 bases lay outside the gene matches. The CDR3 is 17 residues long. The chain's CDR3 is CASGLVLGTAPNYGYTF. Written as DNA, the CDR3 is TGTGCTAGTGGTTTGGTGCTCGGGACAGCGCCTAACTATGGCTACACCTTC.

This clone was recorded once. DNA of the CDR3: TGTGCCAGCAGTGTGCGAGAGTTAGCCAAAAACATTCAGTACTTC. Translating it yields CASSVRELAKNIQYF. The chain employs TRBV2 and TRBJ2-4; unclear D gene. The CDR3 loop spans 15 amino acids. The V end was cut by 4 bases, the J end by 0 bases, with 10 bases between. Germline V gene sequence: CDR1 SNHLY, CDR2 FYNNEI.

The chain is built from TRBV24-1 and TRBJ1-1; 8 bases map to TRBD1. The CDR3 is 15 residues long. The V gene's germline CDR1 is KGHDR and CDR2 SFDVKD. Trimming cost V 3 bases and J 3 bases; bases outside gene matches: 5. Here the CDR3 reads CATSDPTGGDTEAFF. For the CDR3, the DNA is TGTGCCACCAGTGATCCCACAGGGGGGGACACTGAAGCTTTCTTT.

The chain employs TRBV5-4 and TRBJ2-1, with D tentatively TRBD1 or TRBD2 (6 bases each). The V end was cut by 3 bases, the J end by 6 bases, with 13 bases between. CDR1 is SGHNT and CDR2 is YYREEE in the germline V gene (reference sequence). This CDR3 has 14 residues. CDR3 in DNA: TGTGCCAGCAGCTCGGGGGCTAGCCCCAATGAGCAGTTCTTC. It codes for CASSSGASPNEQFF.

The chain links TRBV15 to TRBJ1-1; possible D gene TRBD1, 6 bases. The V and J ends lost 4 bases and 4 bases respectively, with 16 bases between them. Germline lookup yields CDR1 LNHNV and CDR2 YYDKDF (reference sequence). CDR3 length: 15 residues. The chain's CDR3 is CATSIPPTGSTEAFF. The CDR3 DNA follows: TGTGCCACCAGCATCCCGCCCACAGGGAGCACTGAAGCTTTCTTT. The whole variable domain, filled in from reference TRBV15 and TRBJ1-1, reads DAMVIQNPRYQVTQFGKPVTLSCSQTLNHNVMYWYQQKSSQAPKLLFHYYDKDFNNEADTPDNFQSRRPNTSFCFLDIRSPGLGDTAMYLCATSIPPTGSTEAFFGQGTRLTVV.

The chain is built from TRBV29-1 and TRBJ2-2, with D perhaps given as TRBD1 or TRBD2 (5 bases each). In germline, CDR1 is SQVTM, CDR2 ANQGSEA. The CDR3 is 14 residues long. Trimming pared 4 bases from V and 2 bases from J, leaving 11 bases between. CDR3 residues: CSVARGPNTGELFF. The CDR3 DNA is TGCAGCGTTGCCCGGGGCCCTAACACCGGGGAGCTGTTTTTT.

This clone occurred once. V is TRBV15 and J is TRBJ1-2, with D possibly being TRBD1 (5 bases). Trimming took off 1 base at V and 7 bases at J, with 10 bases between the two ends. The CDR3 contains 13 residues. Germline CDR1 is LNHNV and CDR2 is YYDKDF (reference sequence). CDR3 bases: TGTGCCACCAGCAGAGGGGGGGGGACTGGCTACACCTTC. Its protein product is CATSRGGGTGYTF.

The CDR3 DNA is TGTGCCAGCAGCCAGGGTTTTGGCACTGAAGCTTTCTTT. Amino acids: CASSQGFGTEAFF. The gene calls are TRBV6-2 or TRBV6-3 and TRBJ1-1; a possible D gene is TRBD1 (5 bases). Per the germline V gene, CDR1 is MNHEY and CDR2 is SVGEGT. The CDR3 covers 13 residues. Trimming took off 6 bases at V and 4 bases at J, with 12 bases between the two ends.

This clone occurred once. The chain combines TRBV7-2 with TRBJ1-2; D gene ambiguous. CDR1 is SGHTA and CDR2 is FQGNSA in the germline V gene. Deletions cut 7 bases from V and 0 bases from J, with 12 bases between. This CDR3 is 14 amino acids long. Here the CDR3 DNA reads TGTGCCAGCAAAAGAGGGCGTACTAACTATGGCTACACCTTC. Translating gives CASKRGRTNYGYTF.

The V call is TRBV30, the J call TRBJ1-2; the D is unclear. From germline, CDR1 is GTSNPN and CDR2 SVGIG (reference sequence). This CDR3 spans 11 amino acids. Trimming took off 5 bases at V and 7 bases at J, with 11 bases between the two ends. CDR3 nucleotides: TGTGCCTGGGGCCTCGGCGGTGGCTACACCTTC. Protein product: CAWGLGGGYTF.

The gene calls are TRBV28 and TRBJ2-5, with D unresolved. CDR3 length equals 15 residues. Germline lookup yields CDR1 MDHEN and CDR2 SYDVKM. V lost 9 bases and J lost 2, with 19 bases in between. The CDR3 region is CASSIKKPNQETQYF. CDR3 bases: TGTGCCAGTTCAATCAAAAAGCCCAATCAAGAGACCCAGTACTTC. The full variable domain, in which reference TRBV28 and TRBJ2-5 provide the parts outside the CDR3, is DVKVTQSSRYLVKRTGEKVFLECVQDMDHENMFWYRQDPGLGLRLIYFSYDVKMKEKGDIPEGYSVSREKKERFSLILESASTNQTSMYLCASSIKKPNQETQYFGPGTRLLVL.

The table lists this clone with a few counts. This chain links TRBV28 with TRBJ1-5; D possibly corresponds to TRBD1 (5 bases). V dropped 2 bases and J dropped 7 bases, with 18 bases sitting between them. Germline-derived CDR1 and CDR2 are MDHEN and SYDVKM. The CDR3 consists of 16 residues. The CDR3 is CASSLGRGPSGQPQHF. In DNA, the CDR3 is TGTGCCAGCAGTTTAGGCCGGGGCCCCTCAGGGCAGCCCCAGCATTTT.

This chain joins TRBV10-3 and TRBJ1-5; D gene ambiguous. The CDR3 is made up of 17 amino acids. V was clipped by 0 bases and J by 2 bases, with 14 bases between them. Germline values: CDR1 ENHRY, CDR2 SYGVKD. CDR3 coding DNA: TGTGCCATCAGTGAGTCTCCCCCCGGGGTGGGCAATCAGCCCCAGCATTTT. It yields the protein CAISESPPGVGNQPQHF.

J is TRBJ1-4 and V is TRBV3-1 (or the pseudogene TRBV3-2); possible D gene TRBD1, 5 bases. The V and J ends lost 4 bases and 7 bases respectively, with 10 bases between them. CDR1 LGHDT and CDR2 YNNKEL come from the germline V gene (reference sequence). The CDR3 consists of 13 residues. CDR3 nucleotide sequence: TGTGCCAGCAGCCCCCGACAGTTTGAAAAACTGTTTTTT. Protein product: CASSPRQFEKLFF.